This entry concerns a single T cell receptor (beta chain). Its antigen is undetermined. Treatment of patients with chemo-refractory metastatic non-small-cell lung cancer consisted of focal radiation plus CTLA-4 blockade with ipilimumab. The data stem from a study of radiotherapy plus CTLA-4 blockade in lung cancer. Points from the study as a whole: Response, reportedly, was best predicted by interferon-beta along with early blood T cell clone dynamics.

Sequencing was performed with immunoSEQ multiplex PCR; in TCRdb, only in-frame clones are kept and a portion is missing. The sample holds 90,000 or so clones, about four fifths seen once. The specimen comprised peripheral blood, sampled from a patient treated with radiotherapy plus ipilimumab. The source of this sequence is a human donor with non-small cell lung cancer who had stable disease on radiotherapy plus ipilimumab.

The CDR3 region has the DNA TGTGCCAGCAGTTTAGATCAACGGAAGAACACTGAAGCTTTCTTT. Translated: CASSLDQRKNTEAFF. The chain couples TRBV28 to TRBJ1-1; D is uncertain. The CDR3 runs 15 residues. Trimming left V 2 bases short and J 1 base short, with 11 bases between. In germline, CDR1 is MDHEN, CDR2 SYDVKM.